This T cell receptor (beta chain) is from a study of OX40 agonist ivuxolimab in advanced cancers. In terms of the full investigation: The costimulatory receptor OX40 (CD134) was targeted by ivuxolimab, a fully human IgG2 agonistic monoclonal antibody. Of the approximately 53 patients in dose escalation, some 20 had hepatocellular carcinoma, roughly 15 had melanoma, 9 had renal cell carcinoma and 9 had head and neck cancer. The paper covers the monotherapy dose-escalation part of the phase I ivuxolimab trial, which included N ≈ 52 patients. Partial responses occurred in three dose-escalation patients: two with cutaneous melanoma and one with hepatocellular carcinoma. The purpose of peripheral TCRbeta sequencing was to test whether ivuxolimab changed TCR sequence diversity and led to clonal T-cell expansion. Patients were allowed to have had prior anti-PD-1, anti-PD-L1 or anti-CTLA-4 therapy, and more than 35% of the dose-escalation patients had been treated with checkpoint inhibitors. In the dose-escalation cohort, more than 75% of patients were male, and the mean age was around 60 years, with a range of roughly 20 to 80. Intravenous ivuxolimab was administered to patients every 2 weeks at six dose levels: 0.01, 0.1, 0.3, 1.5, 3 and 10 mg/kg. Study-level results and caveats: Which antigens the clonally expanded peripheral T cells were specific for was not determined. In partial responders in the 0.1-3.0 mg/kg groups, normalized peripheral clonal expansion was found to be among the lowest, especially among CD8+ T cells. After ivuxolimab, more expanded clones were found on average in CD8+ T cells than in CD4+ T cells. At doses from 0.1 to 3.0 mg/kg, clonal expansion was seen in both CD4+ and CD8+ blood T cells between baseline and week 6. Low levels of normalized T-cell clonal expansion were also seen in some patients who did not respond.

Genomic DNA was isolated from the sorted cells so that the TCRbeta CDR3 region could be sequenced. The immunoSEQ Assay was used for sequencing of TCRbeta CDR3 regions. Held by TCRdb, this immuneACCESS table contains in-frame sequences only and omits some clones. Under half of the omission traces to an unresolved V gene where checked; the cause of the rest is unknown. Here the sample has more than 45,000 clones; around 83% occur a single time. The top ten clonotypes cover roughly 4.8% of the sample. The trial excluded patients who had a history of autoimmune disease or who were on systemic immunosuppression. Peripheral blood for TCR sequencing was drawn from every dose cohort at baseline, at cycle 4 day 1 and at cycle 7 day 1. Samples were obtained from an open-label, multicenter, first-in-human phase I dose-escalation trial of ivuxolimab. Adults with locally advanced or metastatic head and neck squamous cell, hepatocellular, melanoma or renal cell carcinoma were enrolled in the trial. Before TCR sequencing, CD4+ T cells and CD8+ T cells were sorted from peripheral blood as separate populations.

Concerning this clone itself: Its antigen is not yet known. No base quality information exists; no much larger clone differs at one position.

Sequencing used CD4+ or CD8+ T cells sorted from blood, obtained in a trial of the OX40 agonist ivuxolimab. This TCR was recovered from an adult with an advanced solid tumor such as melanoma, head and neck, liver or kidney cancer.

The CDR3 has the sequence CASSLYRPTPEAFF. In nucleotides, the sequence is TGTGCCAGCAGCTTGTACAGACCCACACCCGAAGCTTTCTTT. The V and J genes are TRBV7-2 and TRBJ1-1, with the D gene call left open. CDR1 SGHTA and CDR2 FQGNSA are derived from the germline V gene. The CDR3 spans 14 residues, from the cysteine through the phenylalanine. The read is trimmed to its CDR3 DNA, 42 bases read in frame from base 1. Between the V and J ends, shortened by 3 bases and 8 bases respectively, the junction contains 16 bases. Here the CDR3 is joined to the reference TRBV7-2 and TRBJ1-1 genes, and the full variable domain is: GAGVSQSPSNKVTEKGKDVELRCDPISGHTALYWYRQSLGQGLEFLIYFQGNSAPDKSGLPSDRFSAERTGGSVSTLTIQRTQQEDSAVYLCASSLYRPTPEAFFGQGTRLTVV.